Listed below are T cell receptor beta chains from one sample, sequenced in a study of blood T cell repertoires in COVID-19. TCRdb's table, derived via immunoSEQ multiplex PCR, lists solely in-frame clones and lacks some. The sample lists under 200,000 clones, 70% to 90% occurring once. Material: PBMCs or T cells enriched from blood (not recorded which). The receptors were sampled from a woman between 35 and 50 years old in a cohort exposed to, infected with or recovered from COVID-19 (not recorded which). The CDR3 runs from the conserved cysteine through the conserved F or W. Fields, in order: CDR3 protein, CDR3 DNA, D gene, J gene, clone size, V gene. The D gene is left open where the match is weak. For some rows the clone size is stated as once, few or many, or as a class when expanded; others skip it.

CASSARQGMNTEAFF	TGTGCCAGCAGCGCGAGGCAGGGAATGAACACTGAAGCTTTCTTT	-	TRBJ1-1	-	TRBV11-3
CASSLSGGGQPQHF	TGTGCCAGCAGCTTATCCGGGGGGGGACAGCCCCAGCATTTT	-	TRBJ1-5	-	TRBV7-9
CASSQDPKRRTSTDTQYF	TGTGCCAGCAGCCAAGACCCAAAAAGAAGAACTAGCACAGATACGCAGTATTTT	-	TRBJ2-3	-	TRBV3-1/TRBV3-2
CASSQRCGGKSNQPQHF	TGCGCCAGCAGTCAAAGGTGCGGGGGGAAAAGCAATCAGCCCCAGCATTTT	-	TRBJ1-5	-	TRBV23-1
CASRPGQGNSPLHF	TGTGCCAGCAGACCGGGACAGGGTAATTCACCCCTCCACTTT	TRBD1	TRBJ1-6	-	TRBV6-5
CASSQGGGRERNEQYF	TGCGCCAGCAGCCAAGGGGGAGGGCGGGAGCGGAACGAGCAGTACTTC	TRBD2	TRBJ2-7	-	TRBV4-1
CASSLRGIIYEQYF	TGTGCCAGCAGTTTACGAGGCATAATCTACGAGCAGTACTTC	-	TRBJ2-7	-	TRBV27
CASSSPSQLAGGHEQFF	TGTGCCAGCAGTTCCCCCAGTCAACTAGCGGGAGGACATGAGCAGTTCTTC	TRBD2	TRBJ2-1	-	TRBV28
CASSAGQGAHYEQYF	TGTGCCAGCAGCGCGGGACAGGGGGCCCATTACGAGCAGTACTTC	TRBD1	TRBJ2-7	-	TRBV7-9
CASSLRTGTTAEQYF	TGTGCCAGCAGTTTACGGACAGGCACTACGGCTGAGCAGTACTTC	TRBD1	TRBJ2-7	-	TRBV28
CASSRTTGQLGYGYTF	TGTGCCAGCAGTCGTACAACAGGACAGCTGGGGTATGGCTACACCTTC	-	TRBJ1-2	-	TRBV3-1/TRBV3-2
CASNLGTAYGYTF	TGCGCCAGCAACCTAGGGACAGCCTATGGCTACACCTTC	TRBD1	TRBJ1-2	few	TRBV5-1
CASSLTTGGEDTQYF	TGTGCCAGTAGTCTCACGACAGGGGGCGAAGATACGCAGTATTTT	TRBD1	TRBJ2-3	-	TRBV19
CASSEGQGVGEAFF	TGTGCCAGCAGTGAGGGACAGGGGGTTGGGGAAGCTTTCTTT	TRBD1	TRBJ1-1	-	TRBV2
CASSSGQGGNSPLHF	TGTGCCAGCAGCTCAGGACAGGGGGGCAATTCACCCCTCCACTTT	TRBD1	TRBJ1-6	-	TRBV5-4
CASSYRGTGTQYF	TGTGCCAGCAGTTACCGGGGGACGGGGACCCAGTACTTC	-	TRBJ2-5	-	TRBV6-2/TRBV6-3
CASSEAETGGAEAFF	TGTGCCAGCAGTGAAGCGGAGACAGGGGGCGCTGAAGCTTTCTTT	TRBD1	TRBJ1-1	-	TRBV6-1
CASSPRGQLDTEAFF	TGTGCCAGCAGCCCCCGAGGACAGCTAGACACTGAAGCTTTCTTT	-	TRBJ1-1	-	TRBV9
CASSLAKNTEAFF	TGTGCCAGCAGCTTAGCTAAGAACACTGAAGCTTTCTTT	-	TRBJ1-1	-	TRBV11-2
CASSFQDLYGYTF	TGTGCCAGCAGCTTCCAGGATCTCTATGGCTACACCTTC	-	TRBJ1-2	-	TRBV5-5
CASSSGENTEAFF	TGTGCCAGCAGCTCAGGGGAGAACACTGAAGCTTTCTTT	-	TRBJ1-1	-	TRBV7-9
CASSRRGQRDEAFF	TGTGCCAGCAGTAGGAGGGGACAGAGGGATGAAGCTTTCTTT	TRBD1	TRBJ1-1	-	TRBV28
CASSRQGNTEAFF	TGTGCCAGCAGCCGGCAGGGGAACACTGAAGCTTTCTTT	-	TRBJ1-1	-	TRBV7-9
CASSVDSITEAFF	TGTGCCAGCAGTGTTGACAGTATAACTGAAGCTTTCTTT	-	TRBJ1-1	-	TRBV2
CASSYLTESSPLHF	TGTGCCAGCAGTTACCTTACAGAGTCATCACCCCTCCACTTT	-	TRBJ1-6	-	TRBV6-5
CASSATGAGYGQPQHF	TGTGCCAGTAGTGCGACAGGGGCGGGGTACGGTCAGCCCCAGCATTTT	TRBD1	TRBJ1-5	-	TRBV19
CASSYWDSNTEAFF	TGTGCCAGCAGTTACTGGGACAGTAACACTGAAGCTTTCTTT	TRBD1	TRBJ1-1	-	TRBV6-2/TRBV6-3
CASSSGGEWNYGYTF	TGTGCCAGCAGCTCAGGGGGCGAATGGAACTATGGCTACACCTTC	TRBD1	TRBJ1-2	once	TRBV27
CASSPKTVPSGNTIYF	TGTGCCAGCAGCCCAAAGACAGTTCCCTCTGGAAACACCATATATTTT	-	TRBJ1-3	-	TRBV7-8
CASSSRGETQYF	TGTGCCAGTTCCAGTCGGGGAGAGACCCAGTACTTC	-	TRBJ2-5	-	TRBV27
CASSPRGSGGTYEQYF	TGTGCCAGCAGCCCCCGGGGTAGCGGGGGGACCTACGAGCAGTACTTC	TRBD2	TRBJ2-7	-	TRBV13
CASSRGTLQPQHF	TGTGCCAGCTCACGCGGGACCCTCCAGCCCCAGCATTTT	-	TRBJ1-5	-	TRBV18
CASSRYTDTQYF	TGTGCCAGCAGCCGTTACACAGATACGCAGTATTTT	-	TRBJ2-3	-	TRBV28
CASSSSPQFYGYTF	TGTGCCAGCAGTTCTTCCCCTCAGTTCTATGGCTACACCTTC	-	TRBJ1-2	-	TRBV6-5
CASSLLGQGSGEQFF	TGTGCCAGCAGTTTATTGGGACAGGGGTCGGGTGAGCAGTTCTTC	TRBD1	TRBJ2-1	-	TRBV27
CASSSDRGDTGELFF	TGCGCCAGCAGCTCCGACAGGGGCGACACCGGGGAGCTGTTTTTT	TRBD1	TRBJ2-2	-	TRBV5-1
CASSQESFRTGLGGYTF	TGCGCCAGCAGCCAAGAATCCTTTAGGACAGGTCTTGGTGGCTACACCTTC	TRBD1	TRBJ1-2	-	TRBV4-1
CASSSTGVVRNTEAFF	TGTGCCAGCAGCTCAACAGGGGTTGTTAGGAACACTGAAGCTTTCTTT	TRBD1	TRBJ1-1	-	TRBV13
CATSDGRVGAFF	TGTGCCACCAGTGATGGGCGGGTCGGAGCTTTCTTT	-	TRBJ1-1	once	TRBV24-1
CASSEGEGEAGANVLTF	TGTGCCAGCAGTGAAGGGGAAGGGGAAGCTGGGGCCAACGTCCTGACTTTC	-	TRBJ2-6	-	TRBV6-1
CASSLWATGGEQYF	TGTGCCAGCAGCTTATGGGCGACAGGGGGTGAGCAGTACTTC	TRBD1	TRBJ2-7	-	TRBV7-2
CASSSGWGVQETQYF	TGTGCCAGCAGTTCCGGATGGGGGGTCCAAGAGACCCAGTACTTC	-	TRBJ2-5	-	TRBV27